This T cell receptor (beta chain) derives from a study of regulatory dendritic cells for organ transplantation. The repertoire was sequenced with immunoSEQ multiplex PCR; TCRdb's copy has only in-frame clones and lacks some. The table lists approximately 10,000 clones, roughly 70% of them singletons. Allogeneic regulatory or mature dendritic cells were co-cultured for 5 days with CFSE-labeled sorted T cells at 1:10. Concerning this clone: The antigen is unknown.

The source is a human donor in good health. The sequencing sample was made of memory CD4+ T cells from blood cultured with regulatory dendritic cells. Subset noted: CD45RO+ memory T cells.

This CDR3 is CASSESGTGLYGYTF. Here the CDR3 DNA reads TGTGCCAGCAGTGAAAGCGGGACAGGCCTCTATGGCTACACCTTC. V usage is TRBV2 and J usage is TRBJ1-2, with 8 bases aligning to TRBD1. V lost 2 bases, J lost 4 bases, and 6 bases stayed unmatched. The CDR3 has 15 residues. From germline, CDR1 is SNHLY and CDR2 FYNNEI. The full variable domain, completed using reference TRBV2 and TRBJ1-2, is EPEVTQTPSHQVTQMGQEVILRCVPISNHLYFYWYRQILGQKVEFLVSFYNNEISEKSEIFDDQFSVERPDGSNFTLKIRSTKLEDSAMYFCASSESGTGLYGYTFGSGTRLTVV.